The 22 T cell receptor beta chains presented below share a single source sample, sequenced in a study of shared clonotypes between healthy human individuals. Some clones are missing from TCRdb's copy, which holds only in-frame ones; the method was immunoSEQ multiplex PCR. The sample holds about 1.1 million clones, about 80% seen once. Sequencing was done on a sample of memory CD4+ T cells from PBMCs. Regarding subset: CD45RA-negative fraction. The receptors here all came from a man aged 18 to 29 in good health. Some clones in this sample may be carry-over from other donors' samples.

This clone was seen a single time. This CDR3 is CASSLSSLRSQNTQYF. CDR3 coding DNA: TGTGCCAGCAGCTTGTCTTCTCTACGGAGTCAGAATACGCAGTATTTT. The chain recombines TRBV5-4 with TRBJ2-3; D not resolved. Between the trimmed V and J ends, which lost 1 base and 7 bases, there was a span of 19 bases. The CDR3 loop spans 16 amino acids. CDR1 SGHNT and CDR2 YYREEE come from the germline V gene (reference sequence).

The rearrangement links TRBV2 to TRBJ2-5; 8 bases are shared with TRBD1. V lost 5 bases to trimming and J lost 3 bases; unmatched junction nucleotides: 5. CDR3 size: 14 residues. Germline V lookup: CDR1 SNHLY, CDR2 FYNNEI. As DNA, the CDR3 is TGTGCCAGCAGTTATCAGGGGGCGGAAGAGACCCAGTACTTC. As protein: CASSYQGAEETQYF.

J is TRBJ1-4 and V is TRBV28; TRBD1 is a possible D gene (5 bases). This CDR3 has 15 residues. Germline assignment: CDR1 MDHEN and CDR2 SYDVKM. The V end lost 6 bases, the J end lost 3 bases, and 14 bases lay between the germline ends. CDR3 sequence (DNA): TGTGCCAGCAGCCTGTGGGGGGATGCTAATGAAAAACTGTTTTTT. It yields the protein CASSLWGDANEKLFF.

The chain joins TRBV5-4 to TRBJ2-7; 12 bases fit TRBD2. The CDR3 runs 16 residues. Germline V gene sequence: CDR1 SGHNT, CDR2 YYREEE (reference sequence). The V segment lost 0 bases and the J segment 1 base; nucleotides outside the gene matches: 2. DNA for the CDR3: TGTGCCAGCAGCTTGGTTCTAGCGGGAGGGTCCTACGAGCAGTACTTC. Residues: CASSLVLAGGSYEQYF.

The CDR3 loop is CASSPRIAGGMQETQYF. CDR3 nucleotides: TGTGCCAGCTCACCAAGGATAGCGGGAGGAATGCAAGAGACCCAGTACTTC. The rearrangement joins TRBV18 to TRBJ2-5, with TRBD2 identical over 10 bases. V gave up 2 bases and J gave up 2 bases; unmatched junction bases: 8. The V gene's germline CDR1 is KGHSH and CDR2 LQKENI. The CDR3 has 17 amino acids. Combining the CDR3 with reference TRBV18 and TRBJ2-5 gives the whole variable domain NAGVMQNPRHLVRRRGQEARLRCSPMKGHSHVYWYRQLPEEGLKFMVYLQKENIIDESGMPKERFSAEFPKEGPSILRIQQVVRGDSAAYFCASSPRIAGGMQETQYFGPGTRLLVL.

This clone was counted once. In nucleotides, the CDR3 is TGTGCCAGCAGCGTAGGTTTTAATGAAAAACTGTTTTTT. It codes for CASSVGFNEKLFF. The V call is TRBV9, the J call TRBJ1-4, with unresolved D. The CDR3 loop spans 13 amino acids. Trimming took off 0 bases at V and 4 bases at J, with 4 bases between the two ends. CDR1 is SGDLS, CDR2 YYNGEE, per germline.

J is TRBJ2-7 and V is TRBV7-6, with 9 bases that match TRBD1. CDR1 is SGHVS and CDR2 is FNYEAQ in the germline V gene. This CDR3 comprises 14 residues. Trimming removed 5 bases from V and 6 bases from J; junction bases left unmatched: 8. The CDR3 nucleotides are TGTGCCAGCAGCCCCCGGACAGGGGAGCTCGAGCAGTACTTC. This gives the protein CASSPRTGELEQYF.

Comments on this clone: This clone may be a read error of a much larger clone one base away. The V and J genes are TRBV7-8 and TRBJ2-7; no reliable D call. The CDR3 has 12 amino acids. Trimming stripped 5 bases from V and 2 bases from J, with 7 bases between. The germline V gene encodes CDR1 SGHVS and CDR2 FQNEAQ. CDR3 nucleotide sequence: TGTGCCAGCAGCCCCGGACCCTACGAGCAGTACTTC. Translation: CASSPGPYEQYF.

This rearrangement joins TRBV5-1 to TRBJ2-5; TRBD1 is a possible D gene (7 bases). This CDR3 is built from 15 residues. Germline lookup yields CDR1 SGHRS and CDR2 YFSETQ. Trimming took off 3 bases at V and 2 bases at J, with 14 bases between the two ends. In DNA, the CDR3 is TGCGCCAGCAGCTGGGGGGACAGCACTCAAGAGACCCAGTACTTC. Protein: CASSWGDSTQETQYF.

The chain recombines TRBV2 with TRBJ2-3; D call uncertain. The CDR3 length is 12 residues. The germline V and J ends were trimmed by 4 bases and 7 bases, with 9 bases remaining between them. In germline, CDR1 is SNHLY, CDR2 FYNNEI. CDR3 sequence: CASSVDLNTQYF. DNA for the CDR3: TGTGCCAGCAGTGTAGATCTTAATACGCAGTATTTT.

This chain connects TRBV19 to TRBJ2-7; tentatively, D is TRBD2 (5 bases). The germline CDR1 and CDR2 sequences are LNHDA and SQIVND (reference sequence). V lost 4 bases and J lost 2, with 12 bases in between. The CDR3 length is 14 residues. CDR3 nucleotides: TGTGCCAGTAGTAAATGGGAGAGGGCCTACGAGCAGTACTTC. It encodes CASSKWERAYEQYF.

The chain has TRBV28 and TRBJ2-1; 8 bases fit TRBD2. The CDR3 runs to 16 residues. With 11 bases clipped from V and 5 bases from J, the junction kept 17 bases outside the gene matches. Germline V gene data show CDR1 as MDHEN and CDR2 as SYDVKM. Here the CDR3 DNA reads TGTGCCGAGGGGGGCGACCGGACTAGCTACCACAATGAGCAGTTCTTC. It specifies CAEGGDRTSYHNEQFF.

V gene TRBV6-4 combines with J gene TRBJ2-1; 8 bases agree with TRBD1. The CDR3 length is 13 residues. CDR1 and CDR2 from the germline V gene are MRHNA and SNTAGT. Trimming removed 6 bases from V and 5 bases from J; junction bases left unmatched: 3. The CDR3 loop is CASSPTGDNEQFF. The CDR3 DNA follows: TGTGCCAGCAGCCCGACAGGGGACAATGAGCAGTTCTTC.

The chain joins TRBV10-3 to TRBJ2-7; the D is unclear. The CDR3 runs 11 residues. V dropped 4 bases and J dropped 4 bases, with 5 bases sitting between them. Germline values: CDR1 ENHRY, CDR2 SYGVKD. The CDR3 protein is CAISGEYEQYF. The CDR3 bases are TGTGCCATCAGTGGAGAATACGAGCAGTACTTC.

The V and J genes are TRBV5-1 and TRBJ2-2, with D perhaps matching TRBD1 or TRBD2 (5 bases each). Trimming pared 0 bases from V and 5 bases from J, leaving 11 bases between. This CDR3 region has 15 residues. The germline V gene has CDR1 SGHRS and CDR2 YFSETQ. This CDR3 reads CASSLAVGETGELFF. The CDR3, as DNA: TGCGCCAGCAGCTTGGCGGTGGGGGAGACCGGGGAGCTGTTTTTT.

V is TRBV5-1 and J is TRBJ2-5; the D gene is possibly TRBD2 (6 bases). The CDR3 spans 14 residues. Germline CDR1 and CDR2: SGHRS and YFSETQ. The ends were cut back, 6 bases at V and 4 bases at J, with 16 bases in the middle. Here the CDR3 reads CASTNPGVRETQYF. The CDR3 coding sequence is TGCGCCAGCACCAACCCGGGAGTCCGAGAGACCCAGTACTTC.

V usage is TRBV28 and J usage is TRBJ2-5; the match to TRBD2 covers 9 bases. Looked up from germline, CDR1 is MDHEN and CDR2 is SYDVKM. Trimming at V came to 6 bases and at J to 4 bases, leaving 0 bases not matched to a gene. This CDR3 has 12 residues. The CDR3 DNA reads TGTGCCAGCAGACTAGCGGGAGAGACCCAGTACTTC. It encodes CASRLAGETQYF.

V is TRBV23-1 and J is TRBJ2-1; 10 bases map to TRBD2. TRBV23-1 is assigned to the ORF class and has an uncertain function. This CDR3 is 14 amino acids long. The V segment lost 11 bases and the J segment 8 bases; nucleotides outside the gene matches: 12. The CDR3 DNA follows: TGCGCCCCCCCAGCGGGAGGGAATAGAGATGAGCAGTTCTTC. Translation gives CAPPAGGNRDEQFF.

As regards this clone: Different DNA sequences within this sample yield the same CDR3. The chain has TRBV5-1 and TRBJ2-5; 8 bases match TRBD2. V dropped 6 bases and J dropped 4; count of bases not matched to a gene: 8. Germline CDR1 is SGHRS and CDR2 is YFSETQ. This CDR3 has 14 residues. The CDR3 DNA follows: TGCGCCAGCACCCCCAGCGGGAGTGGAGAGACCCAGTACTTC. Amino acids: CASTPSGSGETQYF.

A remark on this clone: The identical CDR3 is also encoded by other nucleotide sequences in the sample. The rearrangement uses TRBV20-1 and TRBJ2-7; D ambiguous. Germline CDR1 and CDR2: DFQATT and SNEGSKA (reference sequence). Trimming pared 1 base from V and 4 bases from J, leaving 5 bases between. CDR3 size: 11 residues. CDR3 region: CSARGGYEQYF. Written as DNA, the CDR3 is TGCAGTGCTAGAGGTGGTTACGAGCAGTACTTC.

The V and J genes are TRBV2 and TRBJ2-5; 10 bases line up with TRBD2. Germline CDR1 reads SNHLY; CDR2 reads FYNNEI. The CDR3 covers 18 residues. The V gene end was trimmed by 7 bases and the J gene end by 5 bases; junction bases not matched to a gene: 19. The CDR3 DNA follows: TGTGCCAGCACCGACGTTGCTTGGGCTAGCGGGAGACAGGAGACCCAGTACTTC. Protein: CASTDVAWASGRQETQYF.

The V and J genes are TRBV7-2 and TRBJ2-7; 8 bases line up with TRBD1. CDR1 and CDR2 from the germline V gene are SGHTA and FQGNSA. CDR3 length equals 14 residues. Trimming removed 5 bases from V and 2 bases from J; junction bases left unmatched: 5. Written as DNA, the CDR3 is TGTGCCAGCAGCCCAGGGGGCACCCCCTACGAGCAGTACTTC. Translating it yields CASSPGGTPYEQYF.